This TCR beta chain originates from a study of cytomegalovirus exposure and HLA in healthy donors. The germline V gene encodes CDR1 SNHLY and CDR2 FYNNEI. V was trimmed by 1 base and J by 0 bases, leaving 15 bases between them. The CDR3 contains 17 residues. 60 Vbeta and 13 Jbeta primers were used in PCR. Only in-frame clones appear in the TCRdb table, and some are missing; sequencing was by immunoSEQ multiplex PCR. The profile covers about 110,000 clones, with 76% appearing a single time and 13% taken by the ten largest. This clonotype was obtained from a man aged 30 to 39 in good health and CMV-seropositive. The material sequenced was PBMCs. The gene calls are TRBV2 and TRBJ2-5; TRBD2 might be the D (5 bases). The CDR3 sequence is CASSEGGRVGDQETQYF. DNA for the CDR3: TGTGCCAGCAGTGAAGGAGGTCGGGTGGGAGACCAAGAGACCCAGTACTTC.